This TCR beta chain is from a study of cytomegalovirus exposure and HLA in healthy donors. At the level of the study: The 120 validation repertoires and the roughly 700 first-cohort repertoires shared a platform, a later analysis reported. Study results and limitations: The tendency of first-cohort TCR clusters to co-occur in the 90 to 150 validation repertoires was the finding of a later analysis.

TCRdb's table, derived via immunoSEQ multiplex PCR, lists solely in-frame clones and lacks some. The table lists about 82,000 clones, approximately 93% of them singletons. About this clone itself: The antigen is not known.

This clonotype was obtained from a man aged 18 to 35 in good health and CMV-seronegative. The specimen sequenced was PBMCs.

CDR3 in amino acids: CASRGTGRPLYEQYF. CDR3 sequence (DNA): TGCGCCAGCAGGGGGACAGGGAGGCCCCTCTACGAGCAGTACTTC. The rearrangement joins TRBV5-1 to TRBJ2-7; 9 bases match TRBD1. The length of the CDR3 is 15 residues. V was clipped by 5 bases and J by 3 bases; unmatched bases: 9. CDR1 SGHRS and CDR2 YFSETQ come from the germline V gene.